This record covers a single TCR beta chain. The antigen is not known. This entry is derived from a study of T cell repertoires in cytomegalovirus infection. The overall study: It can be stated that public TCR beta signatures indicated CMV infection as well as a matching HLA type. Whole-study findings and limits: The ex vivo response was dominated by HLA-C-restricted CMV-specific TCR beta clonotypes. Based on cumulative public TCR beta family frequency, carriers of CMV plus the relevant HLA were identified.

Germline values: CDR1 DFQATT, CDR2 SNEGSKA (reference sequence). CDR3 length: 11 amino acids. MiXCR, run by TCRdb on the reads, gives a single entry per CDR3 protein. The table lists under 600,000 distinct CDR3 sequences, 16% of them singletons. The sequenced sample consisted of CD8+ T cells from PBMCs. The chain employs TRBV20-1 and TRBJ1-1, with D unresolved. This clonotype was obtained from a human donor in good health (CMV status not recorded). Some clones in this sample may be carry-over from other donors' samples. DNA of the CDR3: TGCAGCGGCCCCGGGGTGCATGAAGCTTTCTTT. Protein: CSGPGVHEAFF.